This T cell receptor (beta chain) appears in the sequencing data of a study of T cell responses to AZD1222 COVID-19 vaccine. Note on this clone: Its antigen is not identified.

Second doses that came at about 4 or about 12 weeks were put together. This CDR3 contains 15 residues. Germline V gives CDR1 LGHNA, CDR2 YSLEER. The study's findings and limits: The sample set comprised mostly white British donors with more females, and clonal diversity was possibly underestimated. Unmutated regions of variants are reportedly targeted by nearly half of spike-specific TCRs.

TCRdb keeps only in-frame clones here, not all; method: immunoSEQ multiplex PCR. The sample lists fewer than 180,000 clones; 92% were seen once. The clonotype comes from an adult who received the AZD1222 COVID-19 vaccine. The V gene is TRBV4-3, the J gene TRBJ2-5; 9 bases map to TRBD2. The last part of the DNA fits TRBJ2-7 better; the J call may be wrong. Sequences were derived from peripheral blood, sampled 28 days after the second AZD1222 dose. CDR3 nucleotide sequence: TGCGCCAGCAGCTACATAGCGGGAGCTCCGGTCGAGCAGTACTTC. Translated: CASSYIAGAPVEQYF.